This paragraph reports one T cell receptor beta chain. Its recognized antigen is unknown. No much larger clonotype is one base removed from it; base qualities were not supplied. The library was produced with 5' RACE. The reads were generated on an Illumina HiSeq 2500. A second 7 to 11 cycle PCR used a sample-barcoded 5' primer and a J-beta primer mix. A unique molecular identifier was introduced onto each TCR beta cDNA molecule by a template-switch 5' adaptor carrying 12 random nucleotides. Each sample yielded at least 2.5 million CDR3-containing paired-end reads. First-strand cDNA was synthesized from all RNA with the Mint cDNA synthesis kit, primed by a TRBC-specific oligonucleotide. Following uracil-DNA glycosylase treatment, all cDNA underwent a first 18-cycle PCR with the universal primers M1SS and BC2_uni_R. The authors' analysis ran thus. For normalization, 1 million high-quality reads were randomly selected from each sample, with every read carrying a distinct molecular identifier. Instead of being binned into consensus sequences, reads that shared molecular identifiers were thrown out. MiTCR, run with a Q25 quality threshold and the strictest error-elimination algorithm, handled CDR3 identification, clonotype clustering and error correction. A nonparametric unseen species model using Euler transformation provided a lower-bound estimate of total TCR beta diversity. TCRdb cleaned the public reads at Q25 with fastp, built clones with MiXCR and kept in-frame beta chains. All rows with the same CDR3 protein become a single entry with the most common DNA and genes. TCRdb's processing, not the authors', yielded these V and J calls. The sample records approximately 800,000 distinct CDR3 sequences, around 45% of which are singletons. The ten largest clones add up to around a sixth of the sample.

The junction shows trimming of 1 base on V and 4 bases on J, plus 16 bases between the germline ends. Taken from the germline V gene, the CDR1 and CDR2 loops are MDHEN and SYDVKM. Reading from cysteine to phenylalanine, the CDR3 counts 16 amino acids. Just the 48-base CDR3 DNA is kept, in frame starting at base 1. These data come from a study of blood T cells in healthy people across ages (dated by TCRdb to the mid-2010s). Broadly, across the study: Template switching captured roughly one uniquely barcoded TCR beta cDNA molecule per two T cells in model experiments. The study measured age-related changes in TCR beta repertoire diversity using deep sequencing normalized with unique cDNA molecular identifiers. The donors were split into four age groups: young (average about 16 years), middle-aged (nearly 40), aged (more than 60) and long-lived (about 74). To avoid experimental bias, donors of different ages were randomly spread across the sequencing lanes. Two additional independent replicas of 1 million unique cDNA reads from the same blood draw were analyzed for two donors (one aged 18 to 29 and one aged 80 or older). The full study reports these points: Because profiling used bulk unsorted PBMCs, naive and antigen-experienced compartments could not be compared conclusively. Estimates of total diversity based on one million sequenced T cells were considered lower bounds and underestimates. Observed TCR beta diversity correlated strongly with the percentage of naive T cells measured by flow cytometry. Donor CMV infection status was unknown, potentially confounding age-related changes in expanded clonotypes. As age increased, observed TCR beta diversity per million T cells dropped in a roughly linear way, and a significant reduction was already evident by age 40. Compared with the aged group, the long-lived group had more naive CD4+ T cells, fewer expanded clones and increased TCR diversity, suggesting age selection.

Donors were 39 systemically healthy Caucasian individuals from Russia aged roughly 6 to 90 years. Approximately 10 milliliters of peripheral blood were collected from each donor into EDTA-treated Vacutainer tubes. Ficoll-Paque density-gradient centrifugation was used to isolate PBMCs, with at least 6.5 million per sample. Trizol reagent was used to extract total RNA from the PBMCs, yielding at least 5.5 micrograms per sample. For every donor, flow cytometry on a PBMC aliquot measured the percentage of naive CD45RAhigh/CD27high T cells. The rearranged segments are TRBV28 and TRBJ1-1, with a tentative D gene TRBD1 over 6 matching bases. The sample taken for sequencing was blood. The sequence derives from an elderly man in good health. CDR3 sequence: CASSLSDRRGVTEAFF. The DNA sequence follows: TGTGCCAGCAGTTTATCCGACAGGCGCGGGGTCACTGAAGCTTTCTTT.